These 14 T cell receptor beta chains were all obtained from the same sample, sequenced in a study of beta chain features in type 1 diabetes. The authors reverse transcribed all of the isolated RNA, so sequencing captured expressed TCRB transcripts. The repertoire was sequenced with immunoSEQ multiplex PCR; TCRdb's copy has only in-frame clones and lacks some. The sample yields around 15,000 clones, 55% seen once. Sequencing was carried out using stem cell memory CD4+ T cells from blood. The receptors shown here come from a young woman in good health.

This clone was seen more than once but under ten times. The chain uses TRBV30 and TRBJ2-3, with D unresolved. From germline, CDR1 is GTSNPN and CDR2 SVGIG (reference sequence). This CDR3 comprises 16 residues. V lost 3 bases and J lost 1, with 17 bases in between. Here the CDR3 DNA reads TGTGCCTGGAGCGATCAGACATCTCGGCGCACAGATACGCAGTATTTT. Translation gives CAWSDQTSRRTDTQYF.

The CDR3: CASSVDRGDGYTF. Here the CDR3 DNA reads TGTGCCAGCAGTGTTGACAGGGGAGATGGCTACACCTTC. The chain employs TRBV6-1 and TRBJ1-2, with 8 bases identical to TRBD1. The CDR3 runs to 13 residues. Unmatched junction bases numbered 4, after V lost 4 bases and J lost 6 bases. Germline assignment: CDR1 MNHNS and CDR2 SASEGT.

There are a few counts of this clone. The genes are TRBV9 and TRBJ1-2; D is possibly TRBD1 (6 bases). Per the germline V gene, CDR1 is SGDLS and CDR2 is YYNGEE. The CDR3 is 14 amino acids. Trimming removed 4 bases at V and 2 bases at J, with 12 bases between. Written as DNA, the CDR3 is TGTGCCAGCAGCTCCCGAACAGGGAACTATGGCTACACCTTC. It encodes CASSSRTGNYGYTF.

The chain recombines TRBV2 with TRBJ2-1; no reliable D call. The length of the CDR3 is 12 residues. The germline V gene has CDR1 SNHLY and CDR2 FYNNEI. V shed 5 bases and J shed 7 bases, with 9 bases lying between them. The CDR3 reads CASSYTPNEQFF. The CDR3 DNA reads as TGTGCCAGCAGTTATACTCCTAATGAGCAGTTCTTC.

The genes are TRBV5-1 and TRBJ1-1, with 9 bases lining up with TRBD1. The V segment lost 0 bases and the J segment 4 bases; nucleotides outside the gene matches: 13. Germline V gives CDR1 SGHRS, CDR2 YFSETQ. The CDR3 has 18 residues. In DNA form, the CDR3 reads TGCGCCAGCAGCTTGGTAGGGACAGGGAGAACTAAGGGCACTGAAGCTTTCTTT. It encodes CASSLVGTGRTKGTEAFF.

For this clone: Additional DNA sequences in this sample encode the identical CDR3. This chain connects TRBV13 to TRBJ2-2, with 10 bases lining up with TRBD2. The germline gives CDR1 PRHDT, CDR2 FYEKMQ (reference sequence). The CDR3 has 17 residues. Trimming removed 4 bases from V and 5 bases from J; junction bases left unmatched: 10. The CDR3 DNA reads TGTGCCAGCAGCTCCTCCCAGCGGGGGGGCCTTACCGGGGAGCTGTTTTTT. Translated: CASSSSQRGGLTGELFF.

V and J are TRBV7-9 and TRBJ2-1; 14 bases are shared with TRBD2. The V gene's germline CDR1 is SEHNR and CDR2 FQNEAQ (reference sequence). V trimming: 0 bases; J trimming: 6 bases; junction bases outside the gene matches: 4. The CDR3 is 17 residues long. CDR3 amino acids: CASSLAGLAGVRNEQFF. The CDR3 DNA reads TGTGCCAGCAGCTTAGCGGGACTAGCGGGAGTACGCAATGAGCAGTTCTTC. The whole variable domain, filled in from reference TRBV7-9 and TRBJ2-1, reads DTGVSQNPRHKITKRGQNVTFRCDPISEHNRLYWYRQTLGQGPEFLTYFQNEAQLEKSRLLSDRFSAERPKGSFSTLEIQRTEQGDSAMYLCASSLAGLAGVRNEQFFGPGTRLTVL.

The chain carries TRBV5-6 and TRBJ2-5; TRBD1 matches at 8 bases. Gene TRBJ2-7 matches the end of the DNA better, so the J call may be wrong. CDR1 SGHDT and CDR2 YYEEEE come from the germline V gene. There are 15 residues in the CDR3. CDR3: CASSLDQGAWYEQYF. The CDR3 nucleotides are TGTGCCAGCAGCTTGGATCAGGGGGCCTGGTACGAGCAGTACTTC.

In its sample, this clone was seen a few times. This chain uses TRBV7-9 with TRBJ1-1; no firm D call. This CDR3 spans 14 amino acids. Trimming left V 4 bases short and J 4 bases short, with 13 bases between. Germline lookup yields CDR1 SEHNR and CDR2 FQNEAQ (reference sequence). CDR3 residues: CASSSRGFGTEAFF. DNA of the CDR3: TGTGCCAGCAGCTCCCGAGGGTTTGGCACTGAAGCTTTCTTT.

The chain combines TRBV7-2 with TRBJ1-1; D might be TRBD1 (6 bases). V was clipped by 3 bases and J by 5 bases, with 10 bases between them. The CDR3 sequence is 13 residues long. In germline, CDR1 is SGHTA, CDR2 FQGNSA. The CDR3 region has the DNA TGTGCCAGCAGCTTGAGAGGGGGAACTGAAGCTTTCTTT. Translating it yields CASSLRGGTEAFF.

This chain joins TRBV7-2 and TRBJ2-7; perhaps TRBD2 as D (5 bases). This CDR3 contains 15 residues. Germline assignment: CDR1 SGHTA and CDR2 FQGNSA. Trimming removed 9 bases from V and 0 bases from J, with 18 bases in between. DNA of the CDR3: TGTGCCAGTTCTCTAAGGACTGAAAGCTCCTACGAGCAGTACTTC. The encoded protein is CASSLRTESSYEQYF.

The CDR3 reads CASSEASGQGLKSPLHF. The DNA for the CDR3 is TGCGCCAGCAGTGAGGCTAGCGGACAAGGCCTCAAGTCGCCCCTCCACTTT. The chain links TRBV10-1 to TRBJ1-6, with D perhaps TRBD1 (5 bases). The CDR3 is 17 residues long. Germline V gene lookup returns CDR1 WNHNN and CDR2 SYGVQD (reference sequence). Deletions cut 2 bases from V and 13 bases from J, with 24 bases between.

This sequence joins TRBV7-9 and TRBJ1-5, with 10 nucleotides matching TRBD1. Germline V gene sequence: CDR1 SEHNR, CDR2 FQNEAQ (reference sequence). Losses at the gene ends were 1 base for V and 3 bases for J; bases not matched to a gene: 6. CDR3 length: 17 residues. In DNA form, the CDR3 reads TGTGCCAGCAGCTTAGAAGTGGGACAGGGGACCAATCAGCCCCAGCATTTT. Amino acid sequence: CASSLEVGQGTNQPQHF.

This rearrangement joins TRBV4-2 to TRBJ1-1; the D is unclear. The CDR3 contains 15 residues. Germline lookup yields CDR1 LGHNA and CDR2 YNFKEQ. The V gene lost 0 bases and the J gene lost 1 base, with 9 bases spanning the gap. The CDR3 nucleotides read TGTGCCAGCAGCCAAGAGGAGGGTAGGAACACTGAAGCTTTCTTT. It codes for CASSQEEGRNTEAFF.